The 6 T cell receptor beta chains below all came from one sample that was sequenced in a study of cytomegalovirus exposure and HLA in healthy donors (dated by TCRdb to the late 2010s). The protocol used for the library was the immunoSEQ multiplex PCR assay. For the multiplex PCR, a mixture combining 60 forward primers for TCR Vbeta segments and 13 reverse primers for TCR Jbeta segments was used. As stored in TCRdb, this immuneACCESS dataset retains in-frame rearrangements with V and J assigned. A fraction of the clones does not appear; measured against another copy, unresolved V genes explain less than half of the discrepancy, and the remainder lacks a known reason. The sample yields tens of thousands of clones; 80% to 90% were counted once. Jointly, the top ten make up about 2.5% of the sample. Sequenced material: PBMCs. These receptors were obtained from a man younger than 35 in good health and CMV-seronegative.

This chain links TRBV9 with TRBJ1-2; 8 bases align to TRBD1. In germline, CDR1 is SGDLS, CDR2 YYNGEE. V shed 2 bases, J shed 5 bases, and the junction held 11 bases outside the gene matches. CDR3 length: 16 residues. CDR3 nucleotide sequence: TGTGCCAGCAGCGTTTCAGGGGGCCGGATATCATATGGCTACACCTTC. Encoded protein: CASSVSGGRISYGYTF. Based on the CDR3 plus reference TRBV9 and TRBJ1-2, the full variable domain is DSGVTQTPKHLITATGQRVTLRCSPRSGDLSVYWYQQSLDQGLQFLIQYYNGEERAKGNILERFSAQQFPDLHSELNLSSLELGDSALYFCASSVSGGRISYGYTFGSGTRLTVV.

The chain has TRBV5-5 and TRBJ2-2; a possible D gene is TRBD1 (5 bases). Germline V gene data show CDR1 as SGHKS and CDR2 as YYEKEE (reference sequence). The V and J ends lost 0 bases and 4 bases respectively, with 10 bases between them. The CDR3 is 15 residues long. This chain's CDR3 is CASSLAGSGTGELFF. CDR3 sequence (DNA): TGTGCCAGCAGCTTGGCAGGGTCGGGCACCGGGGAGCTGTTTTTT.

The CDR3 nucleotides read TGTGCCAGCAGTTTTGGCGGCAGCACAGATACGCAGTATTTT. It yields the protein CASSFGGSTDTQYF. The rearrangement links TRBV6-5 to TRBJ2-3, with D unclear. Germline V gene lookup returns CDR1 MNHEY and CDR2 SVGAGI. This CDR3 has 14 amino acids. V shed 4 bases and J shed 0 bases, with 8 bases lying between them.

The J gene is TRBJ2-7, the V gene TRBV6-1, with 10 bases fitting TRBD2. The CDR3 runs 17 residues. In germline, CDR1 is MNHNS, CDR2 SASEGT. The J segment lost 2 bases and the V segment lost 1 base, leaving 8 bases of the junction unmatched. CDR3 residues: CASSEGKRTSGAYEQYF. DNA of the CDR3: TGTGCCAGCAGTGAAGGTAAAAGGACTAGCGGTGCCTACGAGCAGTACTTC.

The rearrangement joins TRBV6-5 to TRBJ1-1; D perhaps matches TRBD1 (6 bases). Germline V gene lookup returns CDR1 MNHEY and CDR2 SVGAGI. The CDR3 contains 14 residues. Trimming removed 2 bases from V and 6 bases from J, with 13 bases in between. The CDR3 bases are TGTGCCAGCAGTTACACAGAACAGGGAGCTGAAGCTTTCTTT. Protein sequence: CASSYTEQGAEAFF.

J is TRBJ2-7 and V is TRBV28, with 10 bases identical to TRBD2. This CDR3 spans 12 amino acids. Per germline, CDR1 MDHEN and CDR2 SYDVKM. Germline trimming cut 5 bases from V and 7 bases from J; bases unmatched to any gene: 2. The CDR3 sequence is CASSILAGEQYF. The CDR3 coding sequence is TGTGCCAGCAGTATACTAGCGGGAGAGCAGTACTTC.